Listed here are 22 T cell receptor beta chains from one sample, sequenced in a study of somatic mutations in cytotoxic T cells in rheumatoid arthritis. TCRdb keeps only in-frame clones here, not all; method: immunoSEQ multiplex PCR. The sample records approximately 33,000 clones, 84% being singletons. What was sequenced was CD8+ T cells sorted from blood. The receptor source for this set is a man aged 40-55 years in good health.

V is TRBV7-9 and J is TRBJ2-3; D assignment may be TRBD1 or TRBD2 (5 bases each). V was pared by 7 bases and J by 2 bases, with 16 bases between. Germline lookup yields CDR1 SEHNR and CDR2 FQNEAQ (reference sequence). This CDR3 has 15 residues. The CDR3 loop reads CASTTSLGVTDTQYF. CDR3 DNA sequence: TGTGCCAGCACCACCTCCTTGGGGGTCACAGATACGCAGTATTTT.

This sequence joins TRBV9 and TRBJ2-2; D may be TRBD2 (5 bases). Trimming shortened V by 0 bases and J by 2 bases, and 5 bases separated the two germline ends. The germline gives CDR1 SGDLS, CDR2 YYNGEE. This CDR3 is built from 14 residues. CDR3 loop: CASSVGLNTGELFF. The CDR3 DNA reads as TGTGCCAGCAGCGTAGGACTAAACACCGGGGAGCTGTTTTTT.

The chain combines TRBV6-1 with TRBJ2-5; 8 bases align to TRBD1. Trimming removed 2 bases from V and 1 base from J; junction bases left unmatched: 3. The CDR3 is 15 residues long. Per the germline V gene, CDR1 is MNHNS and CDR2 is SASEGT. CDR3 nucleotides: TGTGCCAGCAGTGAATGGACAGGGCCCCAAGAGACCCAGTACTTC. It translates to CASSEWTGPQETQYF.

CDR3 residues: CASSQGRQGSRQPQHF. DNA for the CDR3: TGCGCCAGCAGCCAAGGAAGACAGGGGTCACGGCAGCCCCAGCATTTT. This chain connects TRBV4-1 to TRBJ1-5; TRBD1 matches at 8 bases. CDR3 length: 16 residues. V trimming: 1 base; J trimming: 7 bases; junction bases outside the gene matches: 9. CDR1 and CDR2 from the germline V gene are MGHRA and YSYEKL.

V gene TRBV28 combines with J gene TRBJ2-4; perhaps D is TRBD1 or TRBD2 (6 bases each). Germline-derived CDR1 and CDR2 are MDHEN and SYDVKM. V lost 6 bases and J lost 0, with 12 bases in between. This CDR3 is 15 amino acids long. The CDR3 sequence is CASRGGVRAKNIQYF. The CDR3 coding sequence is TGTGCCAGCAGGGGGGGCGTCCGAGCCAAAAACATTCAGTACTTC.

The V call is TRBV27, the J call TRBJ2-1, with TRBD2 matching over 9 bases. CDR3 size: 15 residues. V lost 5 bases and J lost 6; bases outside the gene matches: 8. The germline V gene encodes CDR1 MNHEY and CDR2 SMNVEV (reference sequence). Here the CDR3 DNA reads TGTGCCAGCAGTACAATAGCGGGAGCGGGCAATGAGCAGTTCTTC. This translates into CASSTIAGAGNEQFF.

The rearrangement uses TRBV2 and TRBJ1-4; D ambiguous. Germline CDR1 is SNHLY and CDR2 is FYNNEI. Trimming took 2 bases from V and 0 from J, leaving 7 bases between them. This CDR3 has 15 amino acids. CDR3 DNA: TGTGCCAGCAGTGAAAAGGGTACAACTAATGAAAAACTGTTTTTT. Its translation: CASSEKGTTNEKLFF.

V usage is TRBV28 and J usage is TRBJ2-2, with D tentatively TRBD2 (5 bases). The CDR3 spans 16 residues. Trimming shortened V by 3 bases and J by 0 bases, and 11 bases separated the two germline ends. CDR1 is MDHEN, CDR2 SYDVKM, per germline. CDR3 in DNA: TGTGCCAGCAGTTTGCGCACGGGAACGAACACCGGGGAGCTGTTTTTT. Protein product: CASSLRTGTNTGELFF.

The chain is built from TRBV5-4 and TRBJ2-7, with 7 bases fitting TRBD2. The germline V gene has CDR1 SGHNT and CDR2 YYREEE (reference sequence). The CDR3 consists of 14 residues. V trimming: 4 bases; J trimming: 2 bases; junction bases outside the gene matches: 6. This CDR3 reads CASSLSGTTYEQYF. CDR3 sequence (DNA): TGTGCCAGCAGCCTAAGCGGGACGACCTACGAGCAGTACTTC.

This sequence joins TRBV5-4 and TRBJ2-7; no firm D call. Per germline, CDR1 SGHNT and CDR2 YYREEE (reference sequence). The ends were cut back, 1 base at V and 2 bases at J, with 7 bases in the middle. The CDR3 runs to 13 residues. CDR3 amino acids: CASSLSSAYEQYF. CDR3 sequence (DNA): TGTGCCAGCAGCTTGTCCTCAGCCTACGAGCAGTACTTC.

J is TRBJ2-1 and V is TRBV29-1; D may be TRBD1 or TRBD2 (6 bases each). The ends were cut back, 3 bases at V and 7 bases at J, with 16 bases in the middle. Looked up from germline, CDR1 is SQVTM and CDR2 is ANQGSEA. The CDR3 extends over 14 amino acids. The CDR3 loop is CSVDRGGGPNEQFF. CDR3 sequence (DNA): TGCAGCGTTGATAGAGGGGGAGGCCCTAATGAGCAGTTCTTC.

The chain joins TRBV28 to TRBJ2-7; 7 nucleotides agree with TRBD2. J gave up 4 bases and V 5 bases, and 11 bases lay outside the gene matches. This CDR3 has 15 amino acids. The V gene's germline CDR1 is MDHEN and CDR2 SYDVKM. In DNA, the CDR3 is TGTGCCAGCAGTGCACAGCGGGAATCCTCGTACGAGCAGTACTTC. The encoded protein is CASSAQRESSYEQYF.

This clone is deemed medium-sized. The chain uses TRBV4-3 and TRBJ1-5, with no clear D. V was cut by 0 bases and J by 2 bases, with 11 bases left in between. CDR1 and CDR2 from the germline V gene are LGHNA and YSLEER. This CDR3 region has 16 residues. The DNA for the CDR3 is TGCGCCAGCAGCCAAGAGCTGGGTATAGGCAATCAGCCCCAGCATTTT. Protein: CASSQELGIGNQPQHF.

The chain is built from TRBV13 and TRBJ1-2, with TRBD1 matching over 11 bases. The length of the CDR3 is 16 residues. Germline loops: CDR1 PRHDT, CDR2 FYEKMQ (reference sequence). V dropped 0 bases and J dropped 1; count of bases not matched to a gene: 1. The CDR3 nucleotides read TGTGCCAGCAGCTTAGGGGGGACAGGGGGTAACTATGGCTACACCTTC. It is translated as CASSLGGTGGNYGYTF.

This clone was seen a few times. The gene calls are TRBV10-1 and TRBJ2-7; D perhaps matches TRBD2 (6 bases). The CDR3 runs to 15 residues. The germline V and J ends were trimmed by 3 bases and 4 bases, with 16 bases remaining between them. CDR1 is WNHNN, CDR2 SYGVQD, per germline (reference sequence). CDR3 bases: TGCGCCAGCAGTGATGGATCCATCGGGGGATACGAGCAGTACTTC. Its protein is CASSDGSIGGYEQYF.

This clone was detected a few times. The chain has TRBV29-1 and TRBJ2-7; 10 bases are shared with TRBD1. The ends lost 2 bases at V and 2 bases at J; junction bases unmatched: 6. Germline CDR1 SQVTM, CDR2 ANQGSEA. This CDR3 comprises 15 residues. CDR3 DNA sequence: TGCAGCGTTGAATTGACAGGGGGCGATCCCTACGAGCAGTACTTC. The encoded protein is CSVELTGGDPYEQYF.

The rearrangement links TRBV28 to TRBJ2-2; D not resolved. Germline CDR1 is MDHEN and CDR2 is SYDVKM. The CDR3 is 12 residues long. V shed 4 bases and J shed 4 bases, with 4 bases lying between them. CDR3 loop: CASSYLTGELFF. The CDR3 region has the DNA TGTGCCAGCAGTTATCTCACCGGGGAGCTGTTTTTT.

This rearrangement joins TRBV29-1 to TRBJ1-5, with TRBD1 matching 9 bases. The CDR3 loop spans 13 amino acids. The germline V gene has CDR1 SQVTM and CDR2 ANQGSEA. Trimming took 7 bases from V and 6 from J; bases not matched to a gene: 7. CDR3 nucleotides: TGCAGCGCCCCGGACAGGGGAGGTCAGCCCCAGCATTTT. The encoded protein is CSAPDRGGQPQHF.

The rearrangement joins TRBV30 to TRBJ2-4; a possible D gene is TRBD1 (7 bases). The CDR3 runs to 19 residues. Per germline, CDR1 GTSNPN and CDR2 SVGIG (reference sequence). Trimming shortened V by 0 bases and J by 0 bases, and 21 bases separated the two germline ends. For the CDR3, the DNA is TGTGCCTGGAGTGTATTAGGGGGCGGCGGGGAGTTAGCCAAAAACATTCAGTACTTC. Its protein is CAWSVLGGGGELAKNIQYF.

This clone was picked up one time. V and J are TRBV9 and TRBJ2-3, with 8 bases fitting TRBD1. J was trimmed by 0 bases and V by 5 bases; bases with no gene match: 5. The CDR3 has 15 residues. Germline loops: CDR1 SGDLS, CDR2 YYNGEE. CDR3 sequence: CASREGDRSTDTQYF. Here the CDR3 DNA reads TGTGCCAGCAGGGAGGGGGACAGGAGCACAGATACGCAGTATTTT. Variable domain in full (rest from reference TRBV9 and TRBJ2-3): DSGVTQTPKHLITATGQRVTLRCSPRSGDLSVYWYQQSLDQGLQFLIQYYNGEERAKGNILERFSAQQFPDLHSELNLSSLELGDSALYFCASREGDRSTDTQYFGPGTRLTVL.

This chain connects TRBV30 to TRBJ2-3; D gene uncertain. CDR1 is GTSNPN and CDR2 is SVGIG in the germline V gene (reference sequence). The CDR3 covers 13 residues. The germline V and J ends were trimmed by 3 bases and 5 bases, with 12 bases remaining between them. This CDR3 reads CAWSDKLIDTQYF. CDR3 nucleotides: TGTGCCTGGAGCGATAAACTGATAGATACGCAGTATTTT.

The rearrangement uses TRBV9 and TRBJ2-7; 8 nucleotides agree with TRBD1. With 0 bases clipped from V and 2 bases from J, the junction kept 4 bases outside the gene matches. The germline V gene has CDR1 SGDLS and CDR2 YYNGEE. The CDR3 consists of 15 residues. The CDR3 is CASSVAAQGAYEQYF. The DNA for the CDR3 is TGTGCCAGCAGCGTAGCTGCACAGGGGGCCTACGAGCAGTACTTC.